These T cell receptor beta chains were read from a single sample in a study of shared clonotypes between healthy human individuals. The data were produced by immunoSEQ multiplex PCR, yet TCRdb's version contains in-frame clones alone and is incomplete. This sample yields around 1.9 million clones, of which around 93% are seen a single time; around 1.7% belongs to the top ten. Sequencing input: naive CD8+ T cells from PBMCs. Receptors originate from a man aged 18-30 years in good health. Some clones in this sample may be carry-over from other donors' samples. The CDR3 runs from the conserved cysteine through the conserved F or W. The order of the fields is J gene, D gene, clone size, V gene, CDR3 protein, CDR3 DNA. The D gene is left open where the match is weak. For some rows the clone size is stated as once, few or many, or as a class when expanded; others skip it.

J gene: TRBJ2-2; D gene: -; clone size: -; V gene: TRBV28; CDR3 protein: CALRDENTGELFF; CDR3 DNA: TGTGCCCTCCGGGACGAGAACACCGGGGAGCTGTTTTTT
J gene: TRBJ2-7; D gene: TRBD1; clone size: -; V gene: TRBV27; CDR3 protein: CASSWGRTGSYEQYF; CDR3 DNA: TGTGCCAGCAGTTGGGGCCGGACAGGATCATACGAGCAGTACTTC
J gene: TRBJ2-7; D gene: -; clone size: -; V gene: TRBV19; CDR3 protein: CASREAGSSYEQYF; CDR3 DNA: TGTGCCAGTAGGGAGGCAGGGTCCTCCTACGAGCAGTACTTC
J gene: TRBJ1-2; D gene: -; clone size: once; V gene: TRBV18; CDR3 protein: CASSPPLYYGYTF; CDR3 DNA: TGTGCCAGCTCACCACCACTTTACTATGGCTACACCTTC
J gene: TRBJ2-5; D gene: -; clone size: -; V gene: TRBV4-2; CDR3 protein: CASSQQGYTFSGEETQYF; CDR3 DNA: TGTGCCAGCAGCCAACAGGGGTATACATTCTCTGGCGAAGAGACCCAGTACTTC
J gene: TRBJ2-2; D gene: -; clone size: -; V gene: TRBV4-1; CDR3 protein: CASSPPRTGELFF; CDR3 DNA: TGCGCCAGCAGCCCCCCTCGCACCGGGGAGCTGTTTTTT
J gene: TRBJ2-7; D gene: -; clone size: -; V gene: TRBV19; CDR3 protein: CASSTKTSREQYF; CDR3 DNA: TGTGCCAGTAGTACGAAAACCTCCCGGGAGCAGTACTTC
J gene: TRBJ2-7; D gene: -; clone size: -; V gene: TRBV20-1; CDR3 protein: CQGRDTYEQYF; CDR3 DNA: TGCCAAGGGAGGGACACCTACGAGCAGTACTTC
J gene: TRBJ2-2; D gene: -; clone size: -; V gene: TRBV14; CDR3 protein: CASSQLRESLFANTGELFF; CDR3 DNA: TGTGCCAGCAGCCAACTCCGGGAGTCATTGTTCGCGAACACCGGGGAGCTGTTTTTT
J gene: TRBJ2-6; D gene: -; clone size: once; V gene: TRBV6-6; CDR3 protein: CASSFGGANVLTF; CDR3 DNA: TGTGCCAGCAGTTTTGGAGGGGCCAACGTCCTGACTTTC
J gene: TRBJ2-5; D gene: -; clone size: -; V gene: TRBV5-4; CDR3 protein: CASSPPGRLETQYF; CDR3 DNA: TGTGCCAGCAGCCCTCCGGGCCGATTGGAGACCCAGTACTTC
J gene: TRBJ1-2; D gene: -; clone size: -; V gene: TRBV6-6; CDR3 protein: CASSYNIISGNDGYTF; CDR3 DNA: TGTGCCAGCAGTTACAATATTATCTCAGGGAACGATGGCTACACCTTC
J gene: TRBJ1-1; D gene: -; clone size: few; V gene: TRBV6-6; CDR3 protein: CASSSTGNTEAFF; CDR3 DNA: TGTGCCAGCAGTTCTACGGGGAACACTGAAGCTTTCTTT
J gene: TRBJ2-4; D gene: -; clone size: -; V gene: TRBV5-1; CDR3 protein: CASSIDDRTSKNIQYF; CDR3 DNA: TGCGCCAGCAGCATAGACGACAGGACCTCCAAAAACATTCAGTACTTC
J gene: TRBJ2-7; D gene: TRBD1; clone size: -; V gene: TRBV4-3; CDR3 protein: CASSQGQGLNEQYF; CDR3 DNA: TGCGCCAGCAGCCAAGGACAGGGGCTCAACGAGCAGTACTTC
J gene: TRBJ1-1; D gene: -; clone size: -; V gene: TRBV7-9; CDR3 protein: CASSLAEAGSTEAFF; CDR3 DNA: TGTGCCAGCAGCTTAGCAGAGGCAGGGAGCACTGAAGCTTTCTTT
J gene: TRBJ2-7; D gene: TRBD2; clone size: -; V gene: TRBV5-6; CDR3 protein: CASSPPGLVHEQYF; CDR3 DNA: TGTGCCAGCAGCCCCCCGGGACTAGTACACGAGCAGTACTTC
J gene: TRBJ2-7; D gene: TRBD1; clone size: -; V gene: TRBV27; CDR3 protein: CASSLGQGVDYSYEQYF; CDR3 DNA: TGTGCCAGCAGTTTGGGACAGGGGGTCGACTACTCCTACGAGCAGTACTTC
J gene: TRBJ1-2; D gene: TRBD1; clone size: -; V gene: TRBV9; CDR3 protein: CASSAFWTGGPYGYTF; CDR3 DNA: TGTGCCAGCAGCGCCTTCTGGACAGGGGGCCCCTATGGCTACACCTTC
J gene: TRBJ2-1; D gene: -; clone size: -; V gene: TRBV29-1; CDR3 protein: CSVDRNEQFF; CDR3 DNA: TGCAGCGTTGATAGGAATGAGCAGTTCTTC
J gene: TRBJ2-2; D gene: -; clone size: -; V gene: TRBV2; CDR3 protein: CASSEDTGELFF; CDR3 DNA: TGTGCCAGCAGTGAGGACACCGGGGAGCTGTTTTTT
J gene: TRBJ2-7; D gene: -; clone size: -; V gene: TRBV2; CDR3 protein: CASSEGETGVAYEQYF; CDR3 DNA: TGTGCCAGCAGTGAAGGGGAGACAGGTGTCGCCTACGAGCAGTACTTC
J gene: TRBJ2-7; D gene: -; clone size: -; V gene: TRBV4-2; CDR3 protein: CASSQDSSRGYEQYF; CDR3 DNA: TGTGCCAGCAGCCAAGATTCCTCTCGGGGCTACGAGCAGTACTTC
J gene: TRBJ1-1; D gene: -; clone size: -; V gene: TRBV5-5; CDR3 protein: CASSLAWPGNTEAFF; CDR3 DNA: TGTGCCAGCAGCTTGGCCTGGCCAGGGAACACTGAAGCTTTCTTT
J gene: TRBJ2-7; D gene: TRBD2; clone size: -; V gene: TRBV27; CDR3 protein: CASSPQTGGYEQYF; CDR3 DNA: TGTGCCAGCAGCCCGCAGACGGGAGGGTACGAGCAGTACTTC
J gene: TRBJ1-2; D gene: -; clone size: -; V gene: TRBV7-9; CDR3 protein: CASSLRGNRDGYTF; CDR3 DNA: TGTGCCAGCAGCTTGCGGGGGAACCGGGATGGCTACACCTTC
J gene: TRBJ2-7; D gene: TRBD2; clone size: -; V gene: TRBV10-3; CDR3 protein: CAISEGGRSYEQYF; CDR3 DNA: TGTGCCATCAGTGAGGGCGGGAGAAGCTACGAGCAGTACTTC
J gene: TRBJ2-3; D gene: TRBD2; clone size: -; V gene: TRBV19; CDR3 protein: CASRTSGTDTQYF; CDR3 DNA: TGTGCCAGTAGGACTAGCGGCACAGATACGCAGTATTTT
J gene: TRBJ2-2; D gene: TRBD2; clone size: -; V gene: TRBV7-9; CDR3 protein: CASSAALAGVRTGELFF; CDR3 DNA: TGTGCCAGCAGCGCCGCTTTAGCGGGAGTTCGGACCGGGGAGCTGTTTTTT
J gene: TRBJ1-1; D gene: -; clone size: -; V gene: TRBV6-1; CDR3 protein: CASSEEGRKVDTEAFF; CDR3 DNA: TGTGCCAGCAGTGAAGAGGGACGGAAGGTGGACACTGAAGCTTTCTTT
J gene: TRBJ1-5; D gene: TRBD1; clone size: -; V gene: TRBV27; CDR3 protein: CASRDGTGYQPQHF; CDR3 DNA: TGTGCCAGCAGGGACGGGACAGGGTATCAGCCCCAGCATTTT
J gene: TRBJ2-5; D gene: TRBD1; clone size: -; V gene: TRBV28; CDR3 protein: CASSSPDRVVGETQYF; CDR3 DNA: TGTGCCAGCAGTTCCCCCGACAGGGTGGTCGGCGAGACCCAGTACTTC
J gene: TRBJ2-7; D gene: TRBD1; clone size: -; V gene: TRBV4-2; CDR3 protein: CASSDWGTVYEQYF; CDR3 DNA: TGTGCCAGCAGCGACTGGGGGACAGTCTACGAGCAGTACTTC
J gene: TRBJ2-7; D gene: -; clone size: -; V gene: TRBV19; CDR3 protein: CATRDYTYEQYF; CDR3 DNA: TGTGCCACCCGGGATTACACCTACGAGCAGTACTTC
J gene: TRBJ2-7; D gene: -; clone size: once; V gene: TRBV19; CDR3 protein: CASSISPIYEQYF; CDR3 DNA: TGTGCCAGTAGTATTTCCCCAATATACGAGCAGTACTTC
J gene: TRBJ2-7; D gene: -; clone size: once; V gene: TRBV5-1; CDR3 protein: CASSPYSSYEQYF; CDR3 DNA: TGCGCCAGCAGCCCTTATAGCTCCTACGAGCAGTACTTC
J gene: TRBJ2-4; D gene: -; clone size: -; V gene: TRBV21-1; CDR3 protein: CASSKTLLAKNIQYF; CDR3 DNA: TGTGCCAGCAGCAAAACGCTGCTAGCCAAAAACATTCAGTACTTC
J gene: TRBJ2-2; D gene: TRBD1; clone size: -; V gene: TRBV14; CDR3 protein: CASSHSPERTGVAGELFF; CDR3 DNA: TGTGCCAGCAGCCATTCACCCGAACGGACAGGGGTGGCCGGGGAGCTGTTTTTT
J gene: TRBJ2-7; D gene: TRBD1; clone size: -; V gene: TRBV27; CDR3 protein: CASSIRDRVYEQYF; CDR3 DNA: TGTGCCAGCAGTATCCGGGACAGAGTCTACGAGCAGTACTTC
J gene: TRBJ2-7; D gene: TRBD1; clone size: -; V gene: TRBV7-9; CDR3 protein: CASSLAPRQGSYEQYF; CDR3 DNA: TGTGCCAGCAGCTTAGCCCCCCGACAGGGGTCCTACGAGCAGTACTTC
J gene: TRBJ1-3; D gene: TRBD1; clone size: -; V gene: TRBV15; CDR3 protein: CATSRDLWTGGGNTIYF; CDR3 DNA: TGTGCCACCAGCAGAGATCTATGGACAGGGGGAGGAAACACCATATATTTT
J gene: TRBJ2-4; D gene: TRBD2; clone size: -; V gene: TRBV7-9; CDR3 protein: CASSLPTSGSGGDKNIQYF; CDR3 DNA: TGTGCCAGCAGCTTACCGACTAGCGGGAGTGGGGGTGACAAAAACATTCAGTACTTC
J gene: TRBJ2-7; D gene: -; clone size: -; V gene: TRBV7-8; CDR3 protein: CASRPTGPYEQYF; CDR3 DNA: TGTGCCAGCAGGCCCACGGGCCCCTACGAGCAGTACTTC
J gene: TRBJ1-4; D gene: -; clone size: once; V gene: TRBV2; CDR3 protein: CASSERAATNEKLFF; CDR3 DNA: TGTGCCAGCAGTGAGAGGGCTGCAACTAATGAAAAACTGTTTTTT
J gene: TRBJ1-2; D gene: -; clone size: -; V gene: TRBV29-1; CDR3 protein: CSVPTTGYGYTF; CDR3 DNA: TGCAGCGTCCCGACAACCGGGTATGGCTACACCTTC
J gene: TRBJ2-4; D gene: -; clone size: -; V gene: TRBV9; CDR3 protein: CASSGGQAKNIQYF; CDR3 DNA: TGTGCCAGCAGCGGGGGACAAGCCAAAAACATTCAGTACTTC
J gene: TRBJ2-1; D gene: TRBD2; clone size: -; V gene: TRBV4-1; CDR3 protein: CASSQESRTSGGYNEQFF; CDR3 DNA: TGCGCCAGCAGCCAAGAGTCACGCACTAGCGGGGGGTACAATGAGCAGTTCTTC
J gene: TRBJ1-3; D gene: -; clone size: -; V gene: TRBV7-6; CDR3 protein: CASSPTDSTGNTIYF; CDR3 DNA: TGTGCCAGCAGCCCAACGGACAGCACTGGAAACACCATATATTTT
J gene: TRBJ1-1; D gene: -; clone size: -; V gene: TRBV10-3; CDR3 protein: CAISESEGRNTEAFF; CDR3 DNA: TGTGCCATCAGTGAGTCGGAAGGGAGGAACACTGAAGCTTTCTTT